A selection of T cell receptor beta chains follows, all from one sample in a study of blood T cells in healthy people across ages. TCRdb fed the 5' RACE reads into MiXCR, producing one record per CDR3 protein. Among approximately 780,000 distinct CDR3 sequences, around 25% were seen once, and the ten largest hold roughly 3.1%. The sample was also linked to a second study, of T cells of mothers and their children.

The source material was blood. The receptors stem from a boy younger than 18 in good health. CDR3s include the opening cysteine and the closing phenylalanine or tryptophan. The D gene is left open where the match is weak. Rows give clone size only sometimes, using once, few, many, or a class for an expanded clone.

j_gene	d_gene	v_gene	abundance	CDR3aa	CDR3nt
TRBJ2-2	-	TRBV5-1	few	CASSLVGEANTGELFF	TGCGCCAGCAGCTTGGTGGGAGAAGCGAACACCGGGGAGCTGTTTTTT
TRBJ2-1	TRBD2	TRBV3-1	few	CASSQGLAGAYNEQFF	TGTGCCAGCAGCCAAGGACTAGCGGGGGCATACAATGAGCAGTTCTTC
TRBJ2-5	-	TRBV7-9	-	CASSGMGTSKGETQYF	TGTGCCAGCAGCGGGATGGGGACATCAAAGGGGGAGACCCAGTACTTC
TRBJ2-7	-	TRBV4-1	few	CASSPKLRTLTYEQYF	TGCGCCAGCAGCCCGAAACTCCGGACTTTAACCTACGAGCAGTACTTC
TRBJ1-1	-	TRBV5-1	-	CASSQGHMVNTEAFF	TGCGCCAGCAGCCAGGGACACATGGTGAACACTGAAGCTTTCTTT
TRBJ2-7	TRBD1	TRBV28	-	CATEQPGGEQYF	TGTGCCACCGAACAACCAGGGGGCGAGCAGTACTTC
TRBJ2-7	-	TRBV20-1	-	CSARGSTYEQYF	TGCAGTGCTAGAGGCAGTACCTACGAGCAGTACTTC
TRBJ2-5	TRBD1	TRBV4-2	-	CASSQNGGTGAAETQYF	TGTGCCAGCAGCCAAAACGGGGGGACAGGGGCCGCCGAGACCCAGTACTTC
TRBJ1-4	-	TRBV6-1	-	CASSEAGIWTEVFF	TGTGCCAGCAGTGAAGCGGGGATATGGACGGAGGTGTTTTTT
TRBJ2-2	TRBD1	TRBV12-3/TRBV12-4	-	CASRPSTGGNTGELFF	TGTGCCAGTCGACCCTCGACAGGGGGGAACACCGGGGAGCTGTTTTTT
TRBJ2-1	-	TRBV28	few	CASSSPTGLRTRGVQFF	TGTGCCAGCAGTTCCCCGACGGGCCTAAGGACCCGTGGGGTGCAGTTCTTC
TRBJ2-1	-	TRBV29-1	-	CSVRRANEQFF	TGCAGCGTACGCAGGGCTAATGAGCAGTTCTTC
TRBJ2-5	-	TRBV7-9	-	CASSYSRKETQYF	TGTGCCAGCAGCTATAGCCGGAAAGAGACCCAGTACTTC
TRBJ2-1	TRBD2	TRBV2	-	CASVLAGGYNEQFF	TGTGCCAGCGTACTAGCGGGCGGCTACAATGAGCAGTTCTTC
TRBJ2-5	-	TRBV28	-	CASGGPLREQYF	TGTGCCAGCGGGGGACCGCTCCGGGAGCAGTACTTC
TRBJ1-2	-	TRBV6-6	-	CATLLTRDAGYTF	TGTGCCACTCTACTTACGCGGGACGCTGGCTACACCTTC